This T cell receptor (beta chain) was identified in a study of T cell responses to AZD1222 COVID-19 vaccine (dated by TCRdb to about 2021). Turning to the overall study: AZD1222 recipients whose second dose came at about 4 weeks and those whose second dose came at about 12 weeks were combined into one group, since spike-specific TCR depth and breadth did not differ between the two schedules. TCR sequencing covered fewer than 250 trial participants: 200 to 210 given two doses of AZD1222 and about 26 given two doses of MenACWY control vaccine. Enrollment into the trials was organized by age into subgroups of 18-55, 56-69 and 70-plus years, and those subgroups contained roughly 150, 30 and 60 TCR-sequenced participants, respectively.

Beyond this particular receptor, the publication reports: Participants were mostly white British and included more females than males, and it was suggested by the authors that clonal diversity may have been underestimated. Because no samples from the day 14 peak response were available, repertoires could be characterized only after the peak T cell response. Conclusions about previously exposed vaccinees are limited because only 6 or 7 AZD1222 recipients were SARS-CoV-2 seropositive at baseline. The vaccine-associated CD4 TCRs covered the entire spike protein, and the dominant responses fell in regions 160-218 and 743-854. In the small 56-69-year group, the increase in depth fell short of significance, most likely because of low power. Nearly half of unique spike-specific TCRs reportedly recognized epitopes outside regions mutated in the B.1.351 and B.1.1.7 variants. After two AZD1222 doses, both the breadth and the depth of spike-specific TCRs were significantly higher than at day 0 and than in MenACWY recipients.

Comment on this clone: Its antigen is currently not known. No clone much larger than this one lies a single base away; base qualities are absent.

The time point label for this specimen denotes: baseline before first vaccination. Vaccinee samples came from UK trials COV001 and COV002, including a single-blind randomized controlled phase 2/3 trial of AZD1222 (ChAdOx1 nCoV-19) in healthy adults. For TCRbeta chain sequencing, PBMC samples were collected from trial participants at day 0 and at day 28 after the second dose. The CDR3 regions of human TCRbeta chains were analyzed by immunosequencing. The authors processed their data as follows. Repertoire TCRs were checked for matches against a reference library of SARS-CoV-2-specific TCRs that had been generated using the MIRA antigen-specificity platform. Breadth was defined as the fraction of unique TCRs that were SARS-CoV-2-associated, and depth was defined as the fraction of total T cells that were SARS-CoV-2-associated. Using the MIRA data, every spike-specific TCR was mapped to the spike region that the TCR reacted to and assigned to either a CD4 or a CD8 class. Log10-transformed breadth and depth values were compared by one-way ANOVA with Sidak's multiple comparisons tests. Not all clones reach the TCRdb copy of this immuneACCESS table, which keeps in-frame sequences only. Checked studies attribute under half of the gap to unresolved V genes and leave the rest unexplained. That table gives V, J and clone size, and the DNA gave D and trimming. For this sample the table gives more than 70,000 clones, of which roughly nine tenths were detected only once. The top ten hold roughly 1.6% of the sample.

The CDR3, cysteine through phenylalanine, is 15 amino acids long. Solely the CDR3 DNA is kept, with 45 bases framed from the first base. V loses 4 bases, J loses 0 bases, and the germline ends lie 10 bases apart. Per the germline V gene, MGHDK is the CDR1 and SYGVNS is the CDR2. The material sequenced was peripheral blood, taken on day 0 of AZD1222 vaccination. The chain links TRBV25-1 with TRBJ1-3, with the D gene too uncertain to name. The receptor was isolated from an adult in good health. CDR3 loop: CASSVNWGSGNTIYF. In nucleotides, the sequence is TGTGCCAGCAGTGTCAACTGGGGCTCTGGAAACACCATATATTTT. When the CDR3 is completed using the reference TRBV25-1 and TRBJ1-3 genes on either side, the full variable domain is EADIYQTPRYLVIGTGKKITLECSQTMGHDKMYWYQQDPGMELHLIHYSYGVNSTEKGDLSSESTVSRIRTEHFPLTLESARPSHTSQYLCASSVNWGSGNTIYFGEGSWLTVV.